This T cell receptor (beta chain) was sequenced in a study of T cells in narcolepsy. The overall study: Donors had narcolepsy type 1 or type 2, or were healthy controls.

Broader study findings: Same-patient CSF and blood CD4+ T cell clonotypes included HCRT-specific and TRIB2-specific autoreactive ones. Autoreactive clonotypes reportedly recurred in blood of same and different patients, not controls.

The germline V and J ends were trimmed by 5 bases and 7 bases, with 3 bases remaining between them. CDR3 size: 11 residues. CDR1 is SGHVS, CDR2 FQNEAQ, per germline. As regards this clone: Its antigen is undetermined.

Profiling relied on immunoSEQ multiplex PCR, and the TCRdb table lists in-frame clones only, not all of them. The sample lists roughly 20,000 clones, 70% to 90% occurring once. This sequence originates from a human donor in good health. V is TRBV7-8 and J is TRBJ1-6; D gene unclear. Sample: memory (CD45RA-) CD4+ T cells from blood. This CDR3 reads CASSGNSPLHF. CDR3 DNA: TGTGCCAGCAGCGGCAATTCACCCCTCCACTTT.